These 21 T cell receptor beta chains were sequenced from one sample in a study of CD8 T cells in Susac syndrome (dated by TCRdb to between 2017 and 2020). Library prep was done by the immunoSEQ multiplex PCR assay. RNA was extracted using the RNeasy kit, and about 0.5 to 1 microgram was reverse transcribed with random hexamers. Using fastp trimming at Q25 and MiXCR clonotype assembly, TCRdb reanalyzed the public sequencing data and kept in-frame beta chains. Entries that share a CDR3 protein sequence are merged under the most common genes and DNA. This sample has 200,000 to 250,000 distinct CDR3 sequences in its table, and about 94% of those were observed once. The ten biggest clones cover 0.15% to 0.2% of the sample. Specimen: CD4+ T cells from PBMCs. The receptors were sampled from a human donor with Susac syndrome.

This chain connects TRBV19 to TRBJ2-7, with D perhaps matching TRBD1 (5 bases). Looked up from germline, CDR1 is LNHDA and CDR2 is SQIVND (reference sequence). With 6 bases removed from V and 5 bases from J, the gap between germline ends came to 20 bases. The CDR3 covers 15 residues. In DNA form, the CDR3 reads TGTGCCAGTAGCAATATGGGGAAGGGGCTCGACGAGCAGTACTTC. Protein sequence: CASSNMGKGLDEQYF.

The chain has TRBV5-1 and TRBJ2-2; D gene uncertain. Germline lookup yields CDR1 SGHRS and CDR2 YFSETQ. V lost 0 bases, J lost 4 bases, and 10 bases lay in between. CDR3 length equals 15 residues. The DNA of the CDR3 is TGCGCCAGCAGCTTGGCCGGAGCAGCCACCGGGGAGCTGTTTTTT. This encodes CASSLAGAATGELFF.

CDR3 DNA: TGTGCCAGCAGGGTCGGGACCCAAGAGACCCAGTACTTC. This gives the protein CASRVGTQETQYF. This chain uses TRBV12-3 or TRBV12-4 with TRBJ2-5; the D call may be TRBD1 or TRBD2 (5 bases each). The CDR3 runs 13 residues. Trimming pared 6 bases from V and 1 base from J, leaving 9 bases between.

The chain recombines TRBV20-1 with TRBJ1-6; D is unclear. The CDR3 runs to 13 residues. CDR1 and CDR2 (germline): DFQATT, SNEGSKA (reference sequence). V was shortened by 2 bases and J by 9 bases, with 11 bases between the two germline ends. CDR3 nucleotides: TGCAGTGCTAGACTAGGGCCTTTTTCACCCCTCCACTTT. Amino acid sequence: CSARLGPFSPLHF.

CDR3 in amino acids: CSVAPGQEETQYF. For the CDR3, the DNA is TGCAGCGTGGCACCGGGACAGGAAGAGACCCAGTACTTC. V and J are TRBV29-1 and TRBJ2-5, with TRBD1 matching over 8 bases. This CDR3 is built from 13 residues. V dropped 6 bases and J dropped 3; count of bases not matched to a gene: 6. Germline CDR1 and CDR2: SQVTM and ANQGSEA. Drawing the rest from reference TRBV29-1 and TRBJ2-5, the complete variable domain is SAVISQKPSRDICQRGTSLTIQCQVDSQVTMMFWYRQQPGQSLTLIATANQGSEATYESGFVIDKFPISRPNLTFSTLTVSNMSPEDSSIYLCSVAPGQEETQYFGPGTRLLVL.

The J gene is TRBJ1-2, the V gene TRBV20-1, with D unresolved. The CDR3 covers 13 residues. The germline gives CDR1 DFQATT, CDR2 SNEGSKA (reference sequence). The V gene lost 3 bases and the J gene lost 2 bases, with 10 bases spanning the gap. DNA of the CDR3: TGCAGTGCTAGGTCGGCGGTGAACTATGGCTACACCTTC. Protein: CSARSAVNYGYTF.

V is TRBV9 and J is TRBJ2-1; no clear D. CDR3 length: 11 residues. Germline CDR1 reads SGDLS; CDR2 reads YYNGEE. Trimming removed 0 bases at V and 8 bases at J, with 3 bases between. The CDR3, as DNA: TGTGCCAGCAGCGTAGTTGATGAGCAGTTCTTC. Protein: CASSVVDEQFF.

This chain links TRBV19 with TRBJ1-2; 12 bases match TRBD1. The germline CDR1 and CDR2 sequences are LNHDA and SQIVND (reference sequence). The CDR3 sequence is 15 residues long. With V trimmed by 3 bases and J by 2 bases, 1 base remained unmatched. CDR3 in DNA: TGTGCCAGTAGTATGGGACAGGGGGCGAACTATGGCTACACCTTC. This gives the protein CASSMGQGANYGYTF.

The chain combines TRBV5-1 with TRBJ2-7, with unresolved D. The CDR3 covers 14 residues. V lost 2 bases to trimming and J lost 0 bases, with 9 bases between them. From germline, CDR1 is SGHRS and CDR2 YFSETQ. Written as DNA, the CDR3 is TGCGCCAGCAGCTTCTCGGAGAGCTCCTACGAGCAGTACTTC. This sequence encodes CASSFSESSYEQYF.

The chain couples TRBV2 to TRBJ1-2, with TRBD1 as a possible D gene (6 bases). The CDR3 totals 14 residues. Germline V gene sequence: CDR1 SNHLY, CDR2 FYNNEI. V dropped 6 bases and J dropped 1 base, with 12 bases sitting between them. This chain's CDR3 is CASREQGVNYGYTF. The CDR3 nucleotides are TGTGCCAGCAGGGAACAGGGCGTTAACTATGGCTACACCTTC.

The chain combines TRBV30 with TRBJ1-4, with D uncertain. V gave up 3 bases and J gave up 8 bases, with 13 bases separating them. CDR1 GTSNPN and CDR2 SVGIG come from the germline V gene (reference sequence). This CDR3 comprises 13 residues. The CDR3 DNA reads TGTGCCTGGAGGAGGCGCAGTTGGGAAAAACTGTTTTTT. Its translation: CAWRRRSWEKLFF.

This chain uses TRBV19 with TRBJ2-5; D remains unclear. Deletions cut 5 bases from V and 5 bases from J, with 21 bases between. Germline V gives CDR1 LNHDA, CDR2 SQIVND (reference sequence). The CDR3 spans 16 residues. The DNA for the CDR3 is TGTGCCAGTAGTTCCCACCTGGGTCCCGCCCGGGAGACCCAGTACTTC. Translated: CASSSHLGPARETQYF.

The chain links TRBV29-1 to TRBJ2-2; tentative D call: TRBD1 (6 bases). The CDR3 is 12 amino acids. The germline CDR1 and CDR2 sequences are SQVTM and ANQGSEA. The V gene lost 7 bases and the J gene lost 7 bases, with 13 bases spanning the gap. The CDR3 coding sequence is TGCAGCGCAGGGGCGCATAGCGGGGAGCTGTTTTTT. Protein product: CSAGAHSGELFF.

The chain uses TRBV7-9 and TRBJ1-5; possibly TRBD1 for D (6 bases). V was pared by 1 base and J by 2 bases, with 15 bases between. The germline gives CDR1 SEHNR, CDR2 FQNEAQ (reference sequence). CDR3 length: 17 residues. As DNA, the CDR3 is TGTGCCAGCAGCTTAGAAACCGGGGGCTGGGGCAATCAGCCCCAGCATTTT. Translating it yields CASSLETGGWGNQPQHF.

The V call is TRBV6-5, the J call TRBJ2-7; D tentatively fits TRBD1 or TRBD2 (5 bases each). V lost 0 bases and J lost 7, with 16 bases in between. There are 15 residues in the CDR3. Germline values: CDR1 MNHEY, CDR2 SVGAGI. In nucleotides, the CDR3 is TGTGCCAGCAGTTACTCCTTAGTTGAGGGGCGTGAGCAGTACTTC. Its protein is CASSYSLVEGREQYF.

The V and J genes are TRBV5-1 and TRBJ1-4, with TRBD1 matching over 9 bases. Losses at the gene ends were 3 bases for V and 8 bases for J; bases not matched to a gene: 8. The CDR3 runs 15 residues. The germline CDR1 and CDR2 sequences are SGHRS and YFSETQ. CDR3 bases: TGCGCCAGCAGCTCAACCGGGACAGGGTCCGAAAAACTGTTTTTT. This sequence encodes CASSSTGTGSEKLFF.

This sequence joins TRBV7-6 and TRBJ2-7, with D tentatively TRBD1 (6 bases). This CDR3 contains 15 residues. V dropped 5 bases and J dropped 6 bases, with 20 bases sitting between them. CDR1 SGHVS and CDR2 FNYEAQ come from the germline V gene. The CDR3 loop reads CASSRTHRADGEQYF. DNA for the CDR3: TGTGCCAGCAGCCGCACTCACAGGGCCGACGGCGAGCAGTACTTC.

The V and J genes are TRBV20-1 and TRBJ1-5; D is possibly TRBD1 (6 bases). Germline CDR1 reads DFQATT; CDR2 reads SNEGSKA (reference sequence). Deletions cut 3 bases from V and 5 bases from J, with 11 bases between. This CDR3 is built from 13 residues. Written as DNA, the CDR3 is TGCAGTGCTAGGTCGGAGGGGGATCAGCCCCAGCATTTT. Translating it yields CSARSEGDQPQHF.

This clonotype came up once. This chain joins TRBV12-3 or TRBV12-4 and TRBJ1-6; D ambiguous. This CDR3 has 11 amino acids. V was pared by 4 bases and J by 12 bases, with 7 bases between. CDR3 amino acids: CASSSSGPLHF. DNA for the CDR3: TGTGCCAGCAGTTCGAGCGGACCCCTCCACTTT.

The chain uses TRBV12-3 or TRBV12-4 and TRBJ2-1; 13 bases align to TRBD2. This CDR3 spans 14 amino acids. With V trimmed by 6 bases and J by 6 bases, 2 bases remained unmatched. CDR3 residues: CASRRTSGGNEQFF. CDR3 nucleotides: TGTGCCAGCAGACGGACTAGCGGGGGCAATGAGCAGTTCTTC.

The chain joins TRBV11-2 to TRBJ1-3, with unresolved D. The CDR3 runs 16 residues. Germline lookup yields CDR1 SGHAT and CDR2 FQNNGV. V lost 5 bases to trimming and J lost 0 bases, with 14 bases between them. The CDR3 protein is CASSPSERVSGNTIYF. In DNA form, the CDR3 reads TGTGCCAGCAGCCCCTCGGAGAGAGTCTCTGGAAACACCATATATTTT.